The present entry profiles one TCR beta chain with its context. What it recognizes is unknown. CDR3 length: 15 amino acids. Germline V gene sequence: CDR1 LGHNA, CDR2 YSLEER. The record originates from a study of human CD8 memory T cell subsets. Findings and caveats of the study: Stem-like memory and precursor exhausted T cell repertoires had very little in common with each other. High diversity, at similar levels, marked stem-like memory and precursor exhausted T cells but not effector memory cells.

Cells classed as stem-like memory CD8+ T cells (TSTEM) were CCR7+ PD-1- TIGIT-. Magnetic separation of the negative type served to enrich total CD8+ T cells. TCR beta libraries were made by UMI-labeled 5' RACE. Each CDR3 protein gets one entry in TCRdb, which reprocessed the 5' RACE reads and gives no DNA. The sample's table shows about 17,000 distinct CDR3 sequences. The sample consisted of CD8+ stem-like memory T cells (TSCM and TCM) sorted from PBMCs. As to subset: stem-like memory CD8 T cells (TSTEM), CCR7+ PD-1- TIGIT-. The TCR was taken from a human donor in good health. The V and J genes are TRBV4-3 and TRBJ1-2. This CDR3 reads CASSQDSRSPYGYTF.